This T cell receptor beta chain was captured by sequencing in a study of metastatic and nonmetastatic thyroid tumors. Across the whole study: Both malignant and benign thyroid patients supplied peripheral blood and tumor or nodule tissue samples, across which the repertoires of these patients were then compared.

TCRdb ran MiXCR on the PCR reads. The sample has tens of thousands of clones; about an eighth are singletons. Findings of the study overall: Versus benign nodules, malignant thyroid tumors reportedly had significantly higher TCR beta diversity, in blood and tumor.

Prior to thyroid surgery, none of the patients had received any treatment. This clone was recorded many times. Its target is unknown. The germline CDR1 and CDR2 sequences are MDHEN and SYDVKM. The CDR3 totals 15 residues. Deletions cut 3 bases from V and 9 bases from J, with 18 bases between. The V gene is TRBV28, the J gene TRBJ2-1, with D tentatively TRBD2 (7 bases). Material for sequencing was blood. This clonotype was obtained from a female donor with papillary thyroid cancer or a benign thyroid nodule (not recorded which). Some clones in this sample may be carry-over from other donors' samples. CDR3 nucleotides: TGTGCCAGCAGTTTGGGAGGACTAGGGGGAGGTGAGCAGTTCTTC. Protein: CASSLGGLGGGEQFF.